Shown below are 9 T cell receptor beta chains from a single sample sequenced in a study of human T cells and chemical hapten exposure. TCRdb analysed the RACE reads with MiXCR anew, one entry per CDR3 protein. The sample includes tens of thousands of distinct CDR3 sequences, about 7.2% of them seen just once. This sample's time point: healthy volunteer bleed at 2 weeks. Extraction yielded total RNA from whole blood (unfractionated). What was sequenced was whole blood. Receptors were obtained from a human donor in good health. Some clones in this sample may be carry-over from other donors' samples.

This clonotype was seen more than once but under ten times. The chain is built from TRBV10-3 and TRBJ2-3; D ambiguous. Germline CDR1 and CDR2: ENHRY and SYGVKD. The CDR3 runs 14 residues. The V and J ends lost 4 bases and 0 bases respectively, with 8 bases between them. The CDR3 region has the DNA TGTGCCATCAGTGGGGTAGAGAGCACAGATACGCAGTATTTT. Its protein product is CAISGVESTDTQYF.

This clonotype was detected ten times or more. The rearrangement joins TRBV24-1 to TRBJ1-1, with a tentative D call TRBD1 (5 bases). V shed 7 bases and J shed 5 bases, with 13 bases lying between them. The CDR3 has 13 residues. Germline assignment: CDR1 KGHDR and CDR2 SFDVKD. Here the CDR3 reads CATSAGTGTEAFF. DNA of the CDR3: TGTGCCACCAGCGCCGGGACTGGGACTGAAGCTTTCTTT.

This clonotype was seen repeatedly, ten times or more. The chain links TRBV2 to TRBJ2-3; 8 bases line up with TRBD2. The CDR3 is 14 amino acids. Trimming at V came to 8 bases and at J to 2 bases, leaving 6 bases not matched to a gene. Germline assignment: CDR1 SNHLY and CDR2 FYNNEI. CDR3 region: CASGAGLDTDTQYF. The DNA of the CDR3 is TGTGCCAGCGGAGCGGGACTAGACACAGATACGCAGTATTTT.

On this clonotype: A read error may produce the germline difference seen at one junction end. The chain links TRBV6-2 or TRBV6-3 to TRBJ1-2; the D is unclear. CDR1 is MNHEY, CDR2 SVGEGT, per germline. The CDR3 consists of 12 residues. CDR3 sequence: CASSYPEDGDTF. In nucleotides, the CDR3 is TGTGCCAGCAGTTACCCAGAGGATGGCGACACCTTC.

The chain recombines TRBV7-9 with TRBJ1-1, with D perhaps matching TRBD1 (5 bases). The V end lost 1 base, the J end lost 5 bases, and 14 bases lay between the germline ends. CDR3 length: 15 residues. Per germline, CDR1 SEHNR and CDR2 FQNEAQ (reference sequence). In DNA, the CDR3 is TGTGCCAGCAGCTTAGTAACGGGGGGGGGGACTGAAGCTTTCTTT. Its translation: CASSLVTGGGTEAFF.

This clonotype was found a few times. The J gene is TRBJ2-7, the V gene TRBV6-6; maybe TRBD2 (5 bases). Deletions cut 5 bases from V and 6 bases from J, with 11 bases between. The CDR3 contains 12 residues. Germline assignment: CDR1 MNHNY and CDR2 SVGAGI (reference sequence). CDR3 sequence: CASSPERPEQYF. The CDR3 bases are TGTGCCAGCAGTCCCGAGCGGCCCGAGCAGTACTTC.

This clonotype was seen a few times. The chain combines TRBV12-3 or TRBV12-4 with TRBJ1-1; the D gene is possibly TRBD1 (6 bases). This CDR3 comprises 16 residues. Trimming shortened V by 6 bases and J by 2 bases, and 19 bases separated the two germline ends. CDR3 residues: CASSPNRVEENTEAFF. The CDR3 bases are TGTGCCAGCAGCCCTAACAGGGTCGAGGAAAACACTGAAGCTTTCTTT.

V usage is TRBV6-2 or TRBV6-3 and J usage is TRBJ2-3; TRBD2 matches 11 bases. Germline CDR1 reads MNHEY; CDR2 reads SVGEGT. There are 18 residues in the CDR3. V was pared by 4 bases and J by 5 bases, with 14 bases of the junction left unmatched. The CDR3 DNA reads TGTGCCAGCAGTTGGGAGGTGGATGTAGCGGGAGGGAGAGATACGCAGTATTTT. As protein: CASSWEVDVAGGRDTQYF.

This clonotype came up a few times. The chain joins TRBV20-1 to TRBJ1-3; TRBD1 might be the D (5 bases). The germline V gene encodes CDR1 DFQATT and CDR2 SNEGSKA (reference sequence). The CDR3 runs 16 residues. With 3 bases removed from V and 0 bases from J, the gap between germline ends came to 15 bases. In DNA, the CDR3 is TGCAGTGCTAGGGCGGGGGGGGACGGCTCTGGAAACACCATATATTTT. Translation gives CSARAGGDGSGNTIYF.